The next 29 T cell receptor beta chains were all read from a single sample in a study of T cell responses to AZD1222 COVID-19 vaccine. The protocol was immunoSEQ multiplex PCR, while the TCRdb copy is restricted to in-frame clones and leaves out a portion. The sample holds some 30,000 clones, roughly 89% seen once. The sequenced sample was peripheral blood, obtained on day 0 of AZD1222 vaccination. The receptors stem from an adult in good health.

Only a few counts were recorded for this clone. V is TRBV10-2 and J is TRBJ2-1, with TRBD2 matching 7 bases. From germline, CDR1 is WSHSY and CDR2 SAAADI. The V and J ends lost 3 bases and 7 bases, in that order; junction bases with no gene match: 6. This CDR3 is 14 amino acids long. The CDR3 nucleotides read TGCGCCAGCAGTGACGGGCGGGAGTTTAATGAGCAGTTCTTC. It encodes CASSDGREFNEQFF.

This CDR3 is CAYTTTNGAGELFF. CDR3 sequence (DNA): TGTGCCTATACAACGACCAACGGGGCCGGGGAGCTGTTTTTT. J is TRBJ2-2 and V is TRBV30, with a tentative D call TRBD2 (5 bases). CDR1 and CDR2 from the germline V gene are GTSNPN and SVGIG (reference sequence). The CDR3 loop spans 14 amino acids. Trimming removed 7 bases at V and 6 bases at J, with 18 bases between.

V is TRBV5-6 and J is TRBJ1-3; TRBD1 might be the D (6 bases). Germline V gene sequence: CDR1 SGHDT, CDR2 YYEEEE. The CDR3 runs 15 residues. Deletions cut 3 bases from V and 4 bases from J, with 14 bases between. DNA for the CDR3: TGTGCCAGCAGCTGGACGGGCAGGGGAGGAAACACCATATATTTT. Translation: CASSWTGRGGNTIYF.

The V call is TRBV24-1, the J call TRBJ1-2; 10 nucleotides agree with TRBD1. The CDR3 is made up of 17 amino acids. CDR1 and CDR2 (germline): KGHDR, SFDVKD. V shed 4 bases, J shed 7 bases, and the junction held 14 bases outside the gene matches. This CDR3 reads CATSDPMATGGAGGYTF. CDR3 in DNA: TGTGCCACCAGTGACCCGATGGCGACAGGGGGCGCGGGTGGCTACACCTTC.

As DNA, the CDR3 is TGTGCCAGCAGCGTAGAGATTCAGGGGACAGATACGCAGTATTTT. As protein: CASSVEIQGTDTQYF. The rearrangement joins TRBV9 to TRBJ2-3, with a weak D call TRBD1 (6 bases). Trimming cost V 0 bases and J 3 bases, with 11 bases left between them. The CDR3 extends over 15 amino acids. Germline lookup yields CDR1 SGDLS and CDR2 YYNGEE.

The chain couples TRBV19 to TRBJ1-6; D ambiguous. Germline V gene lookup returns CDR1 LNHDA and CDR2 SQIVND (reference sequence). Trimming cost V 6 bases and J 2 bases, with 8 bases left between them. The CDR3 has 14 amino acids. The CDR3 bases are TGTGCCAGTAGGTCCGGAGCCTATAATTCACCCCTCCACTTT. It encodes CASRSGAYNSPLHF.

The rearrangement joins TRBV30 to TRBJ2-7; no definite D call. V was clipped by 0 bases and J by 0 bases, with 6 bases between them. The CDR3 spans 13 residues. CDR1 is GTSNPN, CDR2 SVGIG, per germline (reference sequence). In nucleotides, the CDR3 is TGTGCCTGGAGTGTACTGACCTCCTACGAGCAGTACTTC. Encoded protein: CAWSVLTSYEQYF.

This chain links TRBV18 with TRBJ2-1, with D tentatively TRBD2 (5 bases). Germline V gene lookup returns CDR1 KGHSH and CDR2 LQKENI. CDR3 length: 15 amino acids. Trimming took 6 bases from V and 2 from J, leaving 14 bases between them. The CDR3 DNA reads as TGTGCCAGCTCTCTCCTAGCAGTGGCCTACAATGAGCAGTTCTTC. This translates into CASSLLAVAYNEQFF.

This chain joins TRBV19 and TRBJ2-1; TRBD2 aligns across 15 bases. Germline V gives CDR1 LNHDA, CDR2 SQIVND (reference sequence). Trimming cost V 5 bases and J 0 bases; bases outside gene matches: 8. The CDR3 has 19 residues. In DNA, the CDR3 is TGTGCCAGTAGTGAGGGACTAGCGGGAGGTTCCCCCTCCTACAATGAGCAGTTCTTC. Amino acids: CASSEGLAGGSPSYNEQFF.

J is TRBJ2-6 and V is TRBV2, with D unresolved. Germline CDR1 and CDR2: SNHLY and FYNNEI. V was trimmed by 7 bases and J by 0 bases, leaving 10 bases between them. This CDR3 region has 15 residues. This CDR3 is CASTRARSGANVLTF. In nucleotides, the CDR3 is TGTGCCAGCACGAGAGCCCGCTCTGGGGCCAACGTCCTGACTTTC.

This clone was seen only once. The CDR3 here is CASSQEEKPKSGANVLTF. The CDR3 DNA reads TGTGCCAGCAGCCAAGAGGAAAAGCCTAAGTCTGGGGCCAACGTCCTGACTTTC. The rearrangement joins TRBV3-1 (or the pseudogene TRBV3-2) to TRBJ2-6; unclear D gene. The CDR3 has 18 amino acids. The germline V and J ends were trimmed by 0 bases and 1 base, with 13 bases remaining between them. The germline gives CDR1 LGHDT, CDR2 YNNKEL (reference sequence).

The J gene is TRBJ2-1, the V gene TRBV19, with TRBD2 matching 13 bases. The CDR3 is 16 residues long. V trimming: 3 bases; J trimming: 10 bases; junction bases outside the gene matches: 9. Per the germline V gene, CDR1 is LNHDA and CDR2 is SQIVND (reference sequence). In DNA form, the CDR3 reads TGTGCCAGTAGTATCGTACTAGCGGGAGGGCCGGGGGAGCAGTTCTTC. Residues: CASSIVLAGGPGEQFF.

The chain links TRBV5-4 to TRBJ1-3, with unresolved D. From germline, CDR1 is SGHNT and CDR2 YYREEE (reference sequence). V was trimmed by 4 bases and J by 1 base, leaving 21 bases between them. The CDR3 loop spans 18 amino acids. Written as DNA, the CDR3 is TGTGCCAGCAGCCCGGGTCCCTCCTCCTTAGCTTCTGGAAACACCATATATTTT. It translates to CASSPGPSSLASGNTIYF.

The chain couples TRBV28 to TRBJ2-1, with 8 bases aligning to TRBD2. The CDR3 runs 13 residues. V lost 11 bases, J lost 4 bases, and 7 bases stayed unmatched. Germline CDR1 MDHEN, CDR2 SYDVKM. The chain's CDR3 is CASRGGAYNEQFF. The DNA of the CDR3 is TGTGCCTCCCGGGGGGGGGCGTACAATGAGCAGTTCTTC.

V gene TRBV10-3 combines with J gene TRBJ2-7; TRBD1 is a possible D gene (5 bases). Trimming left V 3 bases short and J 5 bases short, with 14 bases between. The CDR3 has 14 amino acids. Germline V CDR1 and CDR2: ENHRY, SYGVKD. CDR3 sequence: CAISDTVGAHEQYF. The CDR3 DNA reads TGTGCCATCAGTGATACGGTAGGGGCCCACGAGCAGTACTTC.

The J gene is TRBJ2-5, the V gene TRBV5-6; 10 positions match TRBD2. J lost 4 bases, V lost 3 bases, and 6 bases had no gene match. The CDR3 has 15 amino acids. Germline CDR1 and CDR2: SGHDT and YYEEEE. The DNA for the CDR3 is TGTGCCAGCAGCTCGCCCTCTAGCGGGAGAGAGACCCAGTACTTC. Its translation is CASSSPSSGRETQYF.

The chain uses TRBV27 and TRBJ1-6; D is possibly TRBD1 (5 bases). This CDR3 is built from 15 residues. Germline-derived CDR1 and CDR2 are MNHEY and SMNVEV (reference sequence). Trimming stripped 2 bases from V and 9 bases from J, with 14 bases between. In nucleotides, the CDR3 is TGTGCCAGCAGTTTAGACAGTATAGGAAGTTCACCCCTCCACTTT. The encoded protein is CASSLDSIGSSPLHF.

In DNA form, the CDR3 reads TGCGCCAGCAGCCAGGGCGACAGGTCAGGGAACACTGAAGCTTTCTTT. Translated: CASSQGDRSGNTEAFF. The chain combines TRBV4-1 with TRBJ1-1; perhaps TRBD1 as D (6 bases). Per germline, CDR1 MGHRA and CDR2 YSYEKL. V was shortened by 3 bases and J by 1 base, with 15 bases between the two germline ends. This CDR3 has 16 residues.

The chain recombines TRBV25-1 with TRBJ1-1; TRBD1 is a possible D gene (6 bases). The CDR3 covers 14 residues. Trimming removed 2 bases from V and 4 bases from J, with 11 bases in between. Germline CDR1 is MGHDK and CDR2 is SYGVNS. The CDR3 loop reads CASSESRGLTEAFF. Written as DNA, the CDR3 is TGTGCCAGCAGTGAAAGCAGGGGTCTCACTGAAGCTTTCTTT. The variable domain in full, completed from reference TRBV25-1 and TRBJ1-1, reads EADIYQTPRYLVIGTGKKITLECSQTMGHDKMYWYQQDPGMELHLIHYSYGVNSTEKGDLSSESTVSRIRTEHFPLTLESARPSHTSQYLCASSESRGLTEAFFGQGTRLTVV.

The chain recombines TRBV6-5 with TRBJ1-5; 7 nucleotides line up with TRBD1. V dropped 9 bases and J dropped 3; count of bases not matched to a gene: 5. The germline V gene encodes CDR1 MNHEY and CDR2 SVGAGI. The CDR3 is 13 amino acids. CDR3 DNA sequence: TGTGCCAGTATCACAGGGGCCAATCAGCCCCAGCATTTT. Its translation is CASITGANQPQHF.

For this clone: Sequence at one end of the junction differs from germline and may be a read error. V usage is TRBV13 and J usage is TRBJ2-2, with TRBD1 identical over 11 bases. This CDR3 is 16 amino acids long. The germline CDR1 and CDR2 sequences are PRHDT and FYEKMQ (reference sequence). The CDR3 nucleotides are TGTGCCAGCAGCCTAGGACAGGGGGCAGGCACCGGGGAGCTGTTTTTT. Its protein product is CASSLGQGAGTGELFF.

V gene TRBV2 combines with J gene TRBJ2-1; 14 bases are a match to TRBD2. V lost 5 bases, J lost 8 bases, and 8 bases stayed unmatched. CDR3 length: 16 amino acids. Germline CDR1 and CDR2: SNHLY and FYNNEI. The CDR3 bases are TGTGCCAGCAGTACCCTTCGACTAGCGGGAGGGGATGAGCAGTTCTTC. It is translated as CASSTLRLAGGDEQFF.

This clone occurred a few times. The chain carries TRBV5-1 and TRBJ2-4; perhaps TRBD1 as D (6 bases). Germline V gene data show CDR1 as SGHRS and CDR2 as YFSETQ. V lost 3 bases and J 1 base, leaving 14 bases between the germline ends. This CDR3 has 16 amino acids. The CDR3, as DNA: TGCGCCAGCAGCTCAACGGGGACATCGGCCAAAAACATTCAGTACTTC. It is translated as CASSSTGTSAKNIQYF.

V usage is TRBV5-1 and J usage is TRBJ1-1; D is perhaps TRBD1 (6 bases). The CDR3 consists of 13 residues. V lost 3 bases and J 4 bases, leaving 10 bases between the germline ends. The germline CDR1 and CDR2 sequences are SGHRS and YFSETQ. CDR3 loop: CASSSQGSTEAFF. DNA for the CDR3: TGCGCCAGCAGCTCTCAGGGGAGCACTGAAGCTTTCTTT.

CDR3 amino acids: CASSLAGVADTQYF. The CDR3 DNA follows: TGTGCCAGCAGCTTGGCGGGAGTAGCGGATACGCAGTATTTT. The chain links TRBV7-9 to TRBJ2-3; 7 bases line up with TRBD2. The CDR3 extends over 14 amino acids. From germline, CDR1 is SEHNR and CDR2 FQNEAQ (reference sequence). Germline trimming cut 3 bases from V and 6 bases from J; bases unmatched to any gene: 6.

The rearrangement joins TRBV4-3 to TRBJ2-7; 7 nucleotides agree with TRBD1. CDR1 and CDR2 from the germline V gene are LGHNA and YSLEER. The CDR3 is 16 residues long. Unmatched junction bases numbered 14, after V lost 4 bases and J lost 5 bases. The CDR3 region has the DNA TGCGCCAGCAGCCTGAGTTGGGACAGCCCTCCCCACGAGCAGTACTTC. Translation gives CASSLSWDSPPHEQYF.

V is TRBV30 and J is TRBJ2-7; D not resolved. CDR1 is GTSNPN, CDR2 SVGIG, per germline (reference sequence). Trimming took off 1 base at V and 4 bases at J, with 8 bases between the two ends. The length of the CDR3 is 12 residues. The CDR3 loop is CAWSGGVYEQYF. The CDR3 nucleotides read TGTGCCTGGAGTGGTGGGGTTTACGAGCAGTACTTC.

In nucleotides, the CDR3 is TGTGCCTGGAGTGTCGGGACAGGGGACTACAATGAGCAGTTCTTC. It encodes CAWSVGTGDYNEQFF. The chain recombines TRBV30 with TRBJ2-1; TRBD1 aligns across 10 bases. CDR1 is GTSNPN, CDR2 SVGIG, per germline (reference sequence). The CDR3 sequence is 15 residues long. With 0 bases clipped from V and 3 bases from J, the junction kept 2 bases outside the gene matches.

The rearrangement joins TRBV30 to TRBJ2-2, with 8 nucleotides matching TRBD2. This CDR3 is 15 amino acids long. Trimming cost V 3 bases and J 3 bases; bases outside gene matches: 6. Germline loops: CDR1 GTSNPN, CDR2 SVGIG (reference sequence). In DNA form, the CDR3 reads TGTGCCTGGAGAGGCGGGGGGCGAGACACCGGGGAGCTGTTTTTT. Its protein is CAWRGGGRDTGELFF.